This TCR beta chain was profiled in a study of T cells expressing NK-cell markers. General study results and limits: There were a few donors in whom these clonotypes also led the CD3+CD56-NKG2C+ fraction.

Beta-chain TCR cDNA was generated via 5'RACE template switching with UMIs. For each CDR3 protein, TCRdb gives one entry from its re-call of the 5' RACE reads, without DNA. Its listing shows 400,000 to 550,000 distinct CDR3 sequences. The CDR3 sequence is 17 residues long. Germline assignment: CDR1 LNHNV and CDR2 YYDKDF (reference sequence). Points on this clonotype: The antigen is not known.

The sequencing input was blood T cells: a sorted CD56 or NKG2C T cell subset, CD4+ or CD8+ T cells, or bulk PBMC T cells (not recorded which). This chain joins TRBV15 and TRBJ1-1. This receptor was identified in a woman aged 18 to 75 in good health. The CDR3: CATSSFGMGPQGTEAFF.